These T cell receptor beta chains were read from a single sample in a study of OX40 agonist ivuxolimab in advanced cancers. Libraries were prepared by immunoSEQ multiplex PCR; TCRdb keeps only in-frame clonotypes and omits some of them. The sample contains around 76,000 clones, roughly 90% of which appear only once. Material: CD4+ or CD8+ T cells sorted from blood, obtained in a trial of the OX40 agonist ivuxolimab. The receptors were sampled from an adult with an advanced solid tumor such as melanoma, head and neck, liver or kidney cancer. The conserved cysteine and the conserved F or W are not part of the CDR3 here.

>TRBV4-1|TRBJ2-1
ASSQEYKGRSSYNEQF
>TRBV7-2|TRBJ1-1
ASSTTGYTEAF
>TRBV4-1|TRBJ1-2
ASSQPTSGGNYGYT
>TRBV7-2|TRBJ2-3
ASSFRGVADTQY
>TRBV9|TRBJ1-6
ASSGETGWNSPLH
>TRBV6-5|TRBJ2-7
ASSRQGAIY
>TRBV28|TRBJ1-4
ASSLWDGNEKLF
>TRBV7-2|TRBJ2-7
ASSRQVTSSYEQY
>TRBV10-2|TRBJ2-5
ASSAGAAGYQETQY
>TRBV28|TRBJ1-5
ASGTGVFISNQPQH
>TRBV27|TRBJ2-7
ASSLRADEAYEQY
>TRBV11-2|TRBJ2-5
ASSQGYERDQETQY
>TRBV18|TRBJ2-3
ASSLSGTDTQY
>TRBV23-1|TRBJ1-1
ASSQSKGRGRTEAF
>TRBV4-1|TRBJ1-1
ASREFRARNTEAF
>TRBV28|TRBJ2-3
ASNSMYTDTQY
>TRBV5-1|TRBJ2-1
ASSLARGGNDEQF
>TRBV7-9|TRBJ1-2
ASSSTHYGYT
>TRBV21-1|TRBJ2-2
ASSKESAGSNTGELF
>TRBV10-1|TRBJ2-1
ASSDLQGAWGSNEQF
>TRBV28|TRBJ2-2
ASSSERERYTGELF
>TRBV29-1|TRBJ2-5
SVEDYGEETQY
>TRBV19|TRBJ1-5
ASRIAAFPNQPQH